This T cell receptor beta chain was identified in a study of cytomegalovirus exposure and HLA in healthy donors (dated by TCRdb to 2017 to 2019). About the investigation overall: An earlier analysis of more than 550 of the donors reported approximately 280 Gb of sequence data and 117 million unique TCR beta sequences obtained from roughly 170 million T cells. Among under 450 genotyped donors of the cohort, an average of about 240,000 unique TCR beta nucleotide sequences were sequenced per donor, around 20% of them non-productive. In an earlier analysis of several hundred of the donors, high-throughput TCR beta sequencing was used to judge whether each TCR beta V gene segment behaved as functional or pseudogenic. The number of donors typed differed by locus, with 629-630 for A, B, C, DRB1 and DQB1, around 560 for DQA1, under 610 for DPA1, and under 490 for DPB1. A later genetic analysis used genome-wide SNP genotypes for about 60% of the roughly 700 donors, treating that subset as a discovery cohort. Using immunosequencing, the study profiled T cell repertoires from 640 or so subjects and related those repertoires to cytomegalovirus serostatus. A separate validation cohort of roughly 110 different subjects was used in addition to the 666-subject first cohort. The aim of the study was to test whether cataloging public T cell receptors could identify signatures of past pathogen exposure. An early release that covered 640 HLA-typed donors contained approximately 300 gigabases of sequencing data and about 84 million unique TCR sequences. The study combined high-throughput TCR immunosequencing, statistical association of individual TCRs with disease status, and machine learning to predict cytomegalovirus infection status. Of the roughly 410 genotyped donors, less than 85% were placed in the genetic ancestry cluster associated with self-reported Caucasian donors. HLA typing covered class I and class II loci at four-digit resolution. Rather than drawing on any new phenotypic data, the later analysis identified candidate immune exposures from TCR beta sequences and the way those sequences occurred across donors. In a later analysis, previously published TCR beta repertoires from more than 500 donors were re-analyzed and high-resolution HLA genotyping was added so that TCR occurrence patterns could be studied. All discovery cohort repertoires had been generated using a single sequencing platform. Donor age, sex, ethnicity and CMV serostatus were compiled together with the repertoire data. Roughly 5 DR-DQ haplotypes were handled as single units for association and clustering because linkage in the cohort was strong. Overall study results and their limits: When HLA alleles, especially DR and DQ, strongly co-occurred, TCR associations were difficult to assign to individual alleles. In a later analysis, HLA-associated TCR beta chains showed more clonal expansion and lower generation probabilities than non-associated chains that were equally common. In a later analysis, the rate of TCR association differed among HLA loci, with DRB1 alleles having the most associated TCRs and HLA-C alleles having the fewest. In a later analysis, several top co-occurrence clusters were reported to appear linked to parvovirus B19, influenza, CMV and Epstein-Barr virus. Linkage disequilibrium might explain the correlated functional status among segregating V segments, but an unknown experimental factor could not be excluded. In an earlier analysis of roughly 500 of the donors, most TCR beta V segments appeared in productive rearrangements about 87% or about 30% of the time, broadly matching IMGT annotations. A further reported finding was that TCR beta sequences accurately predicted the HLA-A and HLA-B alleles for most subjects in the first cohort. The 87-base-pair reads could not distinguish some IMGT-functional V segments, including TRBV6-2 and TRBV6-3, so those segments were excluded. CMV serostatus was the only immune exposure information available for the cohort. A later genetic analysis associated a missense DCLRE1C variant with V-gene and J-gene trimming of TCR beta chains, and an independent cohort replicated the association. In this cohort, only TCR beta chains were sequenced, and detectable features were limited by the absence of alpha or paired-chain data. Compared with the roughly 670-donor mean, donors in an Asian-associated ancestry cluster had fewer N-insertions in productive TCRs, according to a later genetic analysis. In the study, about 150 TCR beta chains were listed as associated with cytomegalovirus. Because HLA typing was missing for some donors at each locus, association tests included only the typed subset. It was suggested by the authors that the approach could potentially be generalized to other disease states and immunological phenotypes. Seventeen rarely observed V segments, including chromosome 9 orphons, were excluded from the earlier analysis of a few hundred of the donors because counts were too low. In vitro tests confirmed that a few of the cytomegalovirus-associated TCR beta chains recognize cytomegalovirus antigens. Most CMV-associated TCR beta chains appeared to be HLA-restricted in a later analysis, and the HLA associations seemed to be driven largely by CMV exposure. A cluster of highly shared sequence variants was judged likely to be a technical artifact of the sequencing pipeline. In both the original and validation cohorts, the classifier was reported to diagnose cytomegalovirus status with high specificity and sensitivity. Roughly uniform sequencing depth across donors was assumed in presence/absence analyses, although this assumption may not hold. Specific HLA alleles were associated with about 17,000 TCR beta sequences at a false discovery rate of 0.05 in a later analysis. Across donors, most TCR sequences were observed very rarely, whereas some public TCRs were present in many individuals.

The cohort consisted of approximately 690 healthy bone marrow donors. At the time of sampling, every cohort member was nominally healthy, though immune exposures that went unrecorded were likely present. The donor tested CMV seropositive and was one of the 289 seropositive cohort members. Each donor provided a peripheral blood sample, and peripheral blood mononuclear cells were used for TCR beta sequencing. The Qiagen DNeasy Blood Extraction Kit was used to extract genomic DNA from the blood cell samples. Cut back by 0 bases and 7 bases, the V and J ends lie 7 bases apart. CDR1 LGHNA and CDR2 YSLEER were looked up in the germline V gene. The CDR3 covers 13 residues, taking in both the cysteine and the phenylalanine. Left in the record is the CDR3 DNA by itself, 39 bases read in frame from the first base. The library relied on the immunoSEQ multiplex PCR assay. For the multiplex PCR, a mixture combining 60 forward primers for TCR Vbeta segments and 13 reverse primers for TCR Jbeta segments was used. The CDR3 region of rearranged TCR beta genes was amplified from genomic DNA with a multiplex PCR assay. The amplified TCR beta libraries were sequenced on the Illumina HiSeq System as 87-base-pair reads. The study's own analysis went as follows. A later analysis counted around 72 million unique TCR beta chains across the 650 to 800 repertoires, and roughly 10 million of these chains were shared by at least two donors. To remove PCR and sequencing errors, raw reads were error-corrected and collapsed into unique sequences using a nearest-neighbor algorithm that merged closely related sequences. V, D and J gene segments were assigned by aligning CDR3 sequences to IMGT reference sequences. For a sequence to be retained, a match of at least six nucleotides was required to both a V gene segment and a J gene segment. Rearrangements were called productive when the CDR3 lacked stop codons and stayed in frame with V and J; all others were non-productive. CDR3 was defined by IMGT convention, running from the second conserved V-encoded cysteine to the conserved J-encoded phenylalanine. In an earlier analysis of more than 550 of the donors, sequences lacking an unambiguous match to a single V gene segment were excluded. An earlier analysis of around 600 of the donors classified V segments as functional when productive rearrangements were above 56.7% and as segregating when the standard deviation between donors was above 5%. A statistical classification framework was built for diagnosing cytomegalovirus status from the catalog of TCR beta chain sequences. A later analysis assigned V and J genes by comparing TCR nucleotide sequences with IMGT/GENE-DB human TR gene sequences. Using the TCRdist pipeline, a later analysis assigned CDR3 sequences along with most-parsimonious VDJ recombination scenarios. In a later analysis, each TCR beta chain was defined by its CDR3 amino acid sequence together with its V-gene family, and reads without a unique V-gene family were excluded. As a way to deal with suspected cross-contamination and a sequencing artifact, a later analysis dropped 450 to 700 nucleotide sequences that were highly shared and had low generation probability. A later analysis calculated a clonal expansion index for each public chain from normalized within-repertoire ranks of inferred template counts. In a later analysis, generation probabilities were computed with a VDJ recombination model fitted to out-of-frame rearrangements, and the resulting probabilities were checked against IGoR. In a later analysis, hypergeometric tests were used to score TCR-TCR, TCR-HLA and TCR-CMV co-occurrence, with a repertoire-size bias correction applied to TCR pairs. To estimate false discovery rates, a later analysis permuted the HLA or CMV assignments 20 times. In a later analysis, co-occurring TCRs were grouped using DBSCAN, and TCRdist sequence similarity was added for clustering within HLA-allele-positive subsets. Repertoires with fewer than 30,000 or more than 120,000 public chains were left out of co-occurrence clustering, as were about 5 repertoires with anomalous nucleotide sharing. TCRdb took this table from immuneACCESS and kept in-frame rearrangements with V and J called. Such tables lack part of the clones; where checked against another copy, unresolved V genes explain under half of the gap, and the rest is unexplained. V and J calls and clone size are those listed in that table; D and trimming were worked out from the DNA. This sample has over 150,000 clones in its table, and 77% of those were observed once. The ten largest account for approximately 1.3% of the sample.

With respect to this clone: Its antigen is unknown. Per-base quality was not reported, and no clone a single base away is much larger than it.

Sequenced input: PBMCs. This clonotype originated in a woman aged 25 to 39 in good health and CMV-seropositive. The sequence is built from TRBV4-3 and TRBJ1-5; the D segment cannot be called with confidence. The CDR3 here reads CASSQDLVQPQHF. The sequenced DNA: TGCGCCAGCAGCCAAGATTTAGTCCAGCCCCAGCATTTT.